The 10 T cell receptor beta chains below come from one sample, sequenced in a study of tumor-infiltrating lymphocytes in primary liver carcinoma. Starting from approximately 470 ng of total RNA, TCR beta cDNA was produced with a primer in the constant region. Nested multiplex PCR, run for three rounds with slightly modified ARM-PCR, yielded TCR beta libraries. TRBV1-TRBV30 forward primers paired with a C-beta reverse primer drove the first two PCR rounds, about 10 cycles each. TCRdb re-derived calls from the multiplex PCR reads in MiXCR, one entry per CDR3 protein. The sample has 150,000 to 200,000 distinct CDR3 sequences; roughly two thirds are singletons. Unsorted whole blood yielded the blood RNA, and germline DNA was also extracted. The specimen was peripheral blood. These receptors all stem from a woman aged 55-69 years with primary liver carcinoma and hepatitis B virus infection.

This chain connects TRBV5-1 to TRBJ2-7, with 15 bases lining up with TRBD2. With V trimmed by 3 bases and J by 4 bases, 11 bases remained unmatched. Germline loops: CDR1 SGHRS, CDR2 YFSETQ. The CDR3 is made up of 18 amino acids. Here the CDR3 reads CASSYTSGTSGRWYEQYF. CDR3 coding DNA: TGCGCCAGCAGCTATACGTCCGGGACTAGCGGGAGGTGGTACGAGCAGTACTTC.

With regard to this clonotype: A much more abundant neighbour one base away suggests this may be a read error. This chain uses TRBV12-3 or TRBV12-4 with TRBJ1-2; the D is unclear. The CDR3 has 12 amino acids. The DNA of the CDR3 is TGTGCCAGCAGCATAGGGATTTTTGGCTACATCTTC. It codes for CASSIGIFGYIF.

Notes on this clonotype: A much larger clone sits a single nucleotide away, making a read error possible. The V call is TRBV7-8, the J call TRBJ2-1; D gene uncertain. Germline V gene lookup returns CDR1 SGHVS and CDR2 FQNEAQ. This CDR3 is built from 13 residues. With 1 base removed from V and 6 bases from J, the gap between germline ends came to 7 bases. The CDR3 loop is CASSLVARNEQFF. The CDR3 DNA is TGTGCCAGCAGCTTAGTAGCCCGCAATGAGCAGTTCTTC.

This chain uses TRBV21-1 with TRBJ2-3; the table assigns TRBD2, which was not confirmed against the DNA. TRBV21-1 is a documented pseudogene. The CDR3 is made up of 21 amino acids. The CDR3, as DNA: TGTGCCAGCAGCAAAAGGGCCGGGAGTGGACTAGCGGGCTCTAGCACAGATACGCAGTATTTT. It encodes CASSKRAGSGLAGSSTDTQYF.

Remarks on this clonotype: The CDR3 does not close with the conserved phenylalanine or tryptophan, likely indicating a read error. This chain links TRBV11-2 with TRBJ1-1, with D tentatively TRBD1 (6 bases). CDR3 length: 13 amino acids. The germline CDR1 and CDR2 sequences are SGHAT and FQNNGV. V lost 7 bases and J 8 bases, leaving 17 bases between the germline ends. DNA for the CDR3: TGTGCCAGCAACTTCACCAGGGGCGGGGAAGCTTTCATT. It yields the protein CASNFTRGGEAFI.

With respect to this clonotype: The CDR3 ends on some other residue instead of the conserved phenylalanine or tryptophan, so this is likely a read error. It is unclear where the CDR3 begins or ends on the DNA, so no DNA is shown, and the CDR3 is as TCRdb lists it. The V call is TRBV11-1, the J call TRBJ2-3; the table's TRBD2 call for D was not verified on the DNA. CDR1 and CDR2 (germline): SGHAT, FQDESV (reference sequence). The CDR3 totals 14 residues, both ends included. CDR3: CASSLWQRAGESHI.

This clonotype was seen many times. The chain combines TRBV29-1 with TRBJ2-5; D is possibly TRBD2 (6 bases). The V and J ends lost 6 bases and 5 bases respectively, with 13 bases between them. CDR1 is SQVTM, CDR2 ANQGSEA, per germline. CDR3 length: 12 residues. CDR3 bases: TGCAGCGTGGGAGGCGGCTCGGAGACCCAGTACTTC. Protein product: CSVGGGSETQYF.

In regard to this clonotype: At one of its ends the junction is not consistent with the germline gene, which may arise from a read error. The rearrangement joins TRBV11-2 to TRBJ2-3; perhaps TRBD1 as D (6 bases). The length of the CDR3 is 15 residues. Looked up from germline, CDR1 is SGHAT and CDR2 is FQNNGV. CDR3 DNA: TGTGTCAGCAGCTTAGGGGGTGGGAGCACAGATACGCAGTATTTT. This encodes CVSSLGGGSTDTQYF.

The rearrangement uses TRBV14 and TRBJ1-1, with 10 bases lining up with TRBD1. The CDR3 extends over 14 amino acids. V lost 5 bases and J lost 5; bases outside the gene matches: 5. The germline V gene has CDR1 SGHDN and CDR2 FVKESK. Here the CDR3 DNA reads TGTGCCAGCAGCTACTGGACAGGGGGTACTGAAGCTTTCTTT. Its translation: CASSYWTGGTEAFF. Filled out from reference TRBV14 and TRBJ1-1, the complete variable domain reads EAGVTQFPSHSVIEKGQTVTLRCDPISGHDNLYWYRRVMGKEIKFLLHFVKESKQDESGMPNNRFLAERTGGTYSTLKVQPAELEDSGVYFCASSYWTGGTEAFFGQGTRLTVV.

In the case of this clonotype: A read error may account for a junction end that differs from germline. The chain uses TRBV29-1 and TRBJ2-1; TRBD1 is a possible D gene (5 bases). CDR1 and CDR2 (germline): SQVTM, ANQGSEA. The CDR3 is 13 residues long. CDR3 sequence (DNA): TGCAGCGTTGACGGGCAGGGAAGGTATGAGCATTTCTTC. Residues: CSVDGQGRYEHFF.